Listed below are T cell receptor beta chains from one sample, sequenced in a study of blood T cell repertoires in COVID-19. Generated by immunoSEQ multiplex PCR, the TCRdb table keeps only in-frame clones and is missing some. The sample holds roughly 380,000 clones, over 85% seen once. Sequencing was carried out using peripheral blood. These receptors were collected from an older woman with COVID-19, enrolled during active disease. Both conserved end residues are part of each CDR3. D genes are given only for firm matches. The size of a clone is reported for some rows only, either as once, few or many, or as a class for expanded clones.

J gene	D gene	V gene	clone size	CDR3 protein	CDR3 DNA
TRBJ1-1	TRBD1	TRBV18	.	CASSSADSGGTEAFF	TGTGCCAGCTCATCAGCAGATTCAGGGGGTACTGAAGCTTTCTTT
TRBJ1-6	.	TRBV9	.	CASSLTPNGSPLHF	TGTGCCAGCAGCCTGACTCCGAACGGTTCACCCCTCCACTTT
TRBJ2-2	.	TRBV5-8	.	CASSFQGSGELFF	TGTGCCAGCAGCTTCCAGGGATCCGGGGAGCTGTTTTTT
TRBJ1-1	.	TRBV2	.	CASSEWQGLGQTEAFF	TGTGCCAGCAGTGAGTGGCAGGGTCTAGGGCAAACTGAAGCTTTCTTT
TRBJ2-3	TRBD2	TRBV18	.	CASSPVAGGLDTQYF	TGTGCCAGCTCACCAGTTGCGGGGGGCCTAGATACGCAGTATTTT
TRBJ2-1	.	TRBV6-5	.	CASSRQVYNEQFF	TGTGCCAGCAGTAGACAGGTGTACAATGAGCAGTTCTTC
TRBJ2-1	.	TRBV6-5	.	CASSYSRYNEQFF	TGTGCCAGCAGTTACTCGCGATACAATGAGCAGTTCTTC
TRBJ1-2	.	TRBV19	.	CASRRDGADGYTF	TGTGCCAGCAGGAGGGACGGCGCTGATGGCTACACCTTC
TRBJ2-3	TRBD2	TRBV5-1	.	CASSLAPGLAGGATDTQYF	TGCGCCAGCAGCTTGGCCCCGGGACTAGCGGGGGGCGCGACAGATACGCAGTATTTT
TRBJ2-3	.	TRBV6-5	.	CASSPVVFPIQYF	TGTGCCAGCAGTCCGGTAGTGTTTCCGATACAGTATTTT
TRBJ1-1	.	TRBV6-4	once	CASSFERGTEAFF	TGTGCCAGCAGTTTTGAACGAGGCACTGAAGCTTTCTTT
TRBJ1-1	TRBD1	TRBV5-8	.	CASSRGTGWSVNTEAFF	TGTGCCAGCAGCCGCGGGACAGGGTGGTCGGTGAACACTGAAGCTTTCTTT